This entry is about one T cell receptor beta chain. The sample comes from a study of blood T cell repertoires in COVID-19. Study context: T cells, B-cell-depleted T cells, or PBMCs supplied cDNA or gDNA.

Authors' processing steps: Scientists estimated how many nucleated cells there were by amplifying reference gene primers. Produced via immunoSEQ multiplex PCR; TCRdb's table is partial and in-frame only. The V and J calls and clone size are taken from that table; D and trimming were inferred from the DNA. The sample has about 220,000 clones, roughly 89% seen once. Sequenced sample: PBMCs or T cells enriched from blood (not recorded which). This clonotype was sampled from a woman between 40 and 55 years old with acute COVID-19.

CDR3 protein: CASSPSGETQYF. The CDR3 DNA follows: TGTGCCAGCAGCCCCTCGGGAGAGACCCAGTACTTC. V is TRBV7-8 and J is TRBJ2-5, with D hard to call. Germline-derived CDR1 and CDR2 are SGHVS and FQNEAQ. The CDR3 contains 12 residues. Trimming removed 5 bases from V and 4 bases from J, with 8 bases in between.